This T cell receptor (beta chain) was retrieved from a study of T cells after posttransplantation cyclophosphamide. Overall study findings and caveats: Recipient CMV seropositivity and CMV reactivation strongly tracked TRB clonality.

Cyclophosphamide on days +3 and +4 followed busulfan-fludarabine conditioning and a marrow graft. Note on this clone: Its antigen is undetermined.

Germline CDR1 SGHKS, CDR2 YYEKEE (reference sequence). This CDR3 spans 15 amino acids. Trimming removed 1 base at V and 1 base at J, with 11 bases between. Sequenced by immunoSEQ multiplex PCR; TCRdb stores in-frame clones only, minus some. There are about 15,000 clones in the sample; roughly 92% occur only once, and about 0.5% lies in the top ten. The J gene is TRBJ1-2, the V gene TRBV5-5; D possibly corresponds to TRBD1 (5 bases). The TCR originated in a male patient in his sixties or seventies who received an allogeneic stem cell transplant from a related donor and was CMV-positive. The graft donor may have given rise to some T cells. This material consisted of CD4+ T cells sorted from blood, taken after allogeneic stem cell transplant with posttransplant cyclophosphamide. CDR3 in DNA: TGTGCCAGCAGCTTGTTATGGACAAATAACTATGGCTACACCTTC. Protein product: CASSLLWTNNYGYTF.